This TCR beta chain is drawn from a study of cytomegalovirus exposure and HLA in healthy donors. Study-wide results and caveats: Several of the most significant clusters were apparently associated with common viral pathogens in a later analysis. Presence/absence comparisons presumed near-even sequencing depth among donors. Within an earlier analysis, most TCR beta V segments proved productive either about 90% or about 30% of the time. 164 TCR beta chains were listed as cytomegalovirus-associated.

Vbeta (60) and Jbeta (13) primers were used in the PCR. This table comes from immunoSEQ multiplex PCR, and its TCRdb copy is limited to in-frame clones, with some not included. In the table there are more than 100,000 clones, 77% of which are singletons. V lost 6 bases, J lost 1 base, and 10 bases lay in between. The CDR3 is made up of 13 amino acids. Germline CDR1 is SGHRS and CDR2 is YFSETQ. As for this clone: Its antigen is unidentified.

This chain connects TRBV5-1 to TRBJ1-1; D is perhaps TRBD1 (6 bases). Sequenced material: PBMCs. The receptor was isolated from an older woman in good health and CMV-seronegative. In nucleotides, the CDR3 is TGCGCCAGCACCCGGACAGCGAACACTGAAGCTTTCTTT. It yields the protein CASTRTANTEAFF. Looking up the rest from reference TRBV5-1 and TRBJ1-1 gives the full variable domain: KAGVTQTPRYLIKTRGQQVTLSCSPISGHRSVSWYQQTPGQGLQFLFEYFSETQRNKGNFPGRFSGRQFSNSRSEMNVSTLELGDSALYLCASTRTANTEAFFGQGTRLTVV.